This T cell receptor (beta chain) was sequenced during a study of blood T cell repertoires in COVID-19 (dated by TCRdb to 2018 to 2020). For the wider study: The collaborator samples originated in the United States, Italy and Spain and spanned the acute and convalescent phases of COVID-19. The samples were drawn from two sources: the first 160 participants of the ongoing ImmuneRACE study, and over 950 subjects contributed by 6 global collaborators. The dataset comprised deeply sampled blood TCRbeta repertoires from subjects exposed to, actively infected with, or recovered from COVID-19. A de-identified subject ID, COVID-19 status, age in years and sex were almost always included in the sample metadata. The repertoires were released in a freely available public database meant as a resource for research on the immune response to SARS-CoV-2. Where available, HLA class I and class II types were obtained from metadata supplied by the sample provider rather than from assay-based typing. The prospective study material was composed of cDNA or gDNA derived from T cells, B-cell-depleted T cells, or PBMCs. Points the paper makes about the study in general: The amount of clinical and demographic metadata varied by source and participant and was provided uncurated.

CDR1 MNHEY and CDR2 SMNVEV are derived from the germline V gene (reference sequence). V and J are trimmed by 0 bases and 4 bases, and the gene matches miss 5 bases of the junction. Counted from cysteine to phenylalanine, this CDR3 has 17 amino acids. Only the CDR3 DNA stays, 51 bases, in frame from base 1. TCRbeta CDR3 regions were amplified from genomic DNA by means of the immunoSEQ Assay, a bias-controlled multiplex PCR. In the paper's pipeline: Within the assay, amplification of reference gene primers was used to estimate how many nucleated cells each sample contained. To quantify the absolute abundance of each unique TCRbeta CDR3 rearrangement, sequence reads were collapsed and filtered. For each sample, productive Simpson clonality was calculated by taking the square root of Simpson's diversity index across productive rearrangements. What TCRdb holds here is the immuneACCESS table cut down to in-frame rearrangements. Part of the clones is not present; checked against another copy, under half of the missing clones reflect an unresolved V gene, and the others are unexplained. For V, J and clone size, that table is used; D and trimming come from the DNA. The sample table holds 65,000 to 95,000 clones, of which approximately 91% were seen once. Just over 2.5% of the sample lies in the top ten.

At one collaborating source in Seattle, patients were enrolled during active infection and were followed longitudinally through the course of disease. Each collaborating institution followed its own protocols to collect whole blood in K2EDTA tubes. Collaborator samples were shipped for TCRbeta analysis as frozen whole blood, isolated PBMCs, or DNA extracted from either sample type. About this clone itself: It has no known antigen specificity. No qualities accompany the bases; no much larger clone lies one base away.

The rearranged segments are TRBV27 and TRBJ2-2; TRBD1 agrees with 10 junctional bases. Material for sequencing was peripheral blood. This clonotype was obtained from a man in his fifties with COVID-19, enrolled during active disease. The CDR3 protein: CASSLSFGTGVTGELFF. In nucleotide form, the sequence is TGTGCCAGCAGTTTATCATTCGGGACAGGGGTCACCGGGGAGCTGTTTTTT.